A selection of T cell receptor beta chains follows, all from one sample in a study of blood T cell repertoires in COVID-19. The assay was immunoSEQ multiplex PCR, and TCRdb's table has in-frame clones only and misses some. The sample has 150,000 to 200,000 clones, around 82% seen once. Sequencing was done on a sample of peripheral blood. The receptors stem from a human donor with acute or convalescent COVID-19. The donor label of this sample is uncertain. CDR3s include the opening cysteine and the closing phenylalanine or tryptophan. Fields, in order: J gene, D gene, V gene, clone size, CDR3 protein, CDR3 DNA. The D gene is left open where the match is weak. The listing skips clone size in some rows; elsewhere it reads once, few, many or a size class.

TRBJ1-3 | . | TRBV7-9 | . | CASSWTVFLTGNTIYF | TGTGCCAGCAGCTGGACAGTTTTTCTAACTGGAAACACCATATATTTT
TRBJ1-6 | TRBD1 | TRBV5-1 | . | CASSLEDRGNSPLHF | TGCGCCAGCAGCTTAGAGGACAGGGGGAATTCACCCCTCCACTTT
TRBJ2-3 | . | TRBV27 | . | CASSHLSNTDTQYF | TGTGCCAGCAGCCATCTATCAAACACAGATACGCAGTATTTT
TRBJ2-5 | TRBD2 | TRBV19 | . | CASSIDFAGAKETQYF | TGTGCCAGTAGTATAGATTTCGCGGGAGCCAAGGAGACCCAGTACTTC
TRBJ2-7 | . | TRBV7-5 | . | CAKGDRDEQYF | TGTGCCAAAGGGGACAGGGACGAGCAGTACTTC
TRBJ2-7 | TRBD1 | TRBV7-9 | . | CASQSDREGPYEQYF | TGTGCCAGCCAATCCGACAGGGAAGGACCCTACGAGCAGTACTTC
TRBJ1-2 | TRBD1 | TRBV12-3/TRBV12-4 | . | CASSSGGRYGYTF | TGTGCCAGCAGTTCAGGGGGGAGGTATGGCTACACCTTC
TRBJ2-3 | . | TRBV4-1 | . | CASSQQTGDSSDTQYF | TGCGCCAGCAGCCAGCAGACGGGGGACAGTTCAGATACGCAGTATTTT
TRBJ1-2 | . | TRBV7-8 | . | CASSLAGVENYGYTF | TGTGCCAGCAGCTTAGCAGGGGTTGAGAACTATGGCTACACCTTC
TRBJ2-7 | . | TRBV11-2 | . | CASSLDRGSEQYF | TGTGCCAGCAGCTTAGATCGAGGCTCCGAGCAGTACTTC
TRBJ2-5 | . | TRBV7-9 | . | CASSPAVGETQYF | TGTGCCAGCAGCCCGGCGGTGGGAGAGACCCAGTACTTC
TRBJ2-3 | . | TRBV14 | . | CASSRGQGGIDTQYF | TGTGCCAGCAGCCGCGGACAGGGAGGGATTGATACGCAGTATTTT
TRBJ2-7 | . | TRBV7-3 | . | CASSPDTGPSSYEQYF | TGTGCCAGCAGCCCAGACACAGGGCCCAGCTCCTACGAGCAGTACTTC
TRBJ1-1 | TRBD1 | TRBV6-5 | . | CASSQPTGGMAFF | TGTGCCAGCAGTCAACCGACAGGGGGCATGGCTTTCTTT
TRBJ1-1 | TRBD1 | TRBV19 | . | CASTRDRAATEAFF | TGTGCCAGTACGCGAGACAGGGCGGCCACTGAAGCTTTCTTT
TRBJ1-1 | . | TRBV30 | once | CAWHKGGASEAFF | TGTGCCTGGCATAAAGGGGGAGCGTCTGAAGCTTTCTTT
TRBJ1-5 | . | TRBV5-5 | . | CASSLAGGPNQPQHF | TGTGCCAGCAGCTTGGCCGGGGGTCCCAATCAGCCCCAGCATTTT
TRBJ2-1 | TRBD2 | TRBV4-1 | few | CASSQGLAGGGKYNEQFF | TGCGCCAGCAGCCAGGGACTAGCGGGGGGGGGTAAGTACAATGAGCAGTTCTTC
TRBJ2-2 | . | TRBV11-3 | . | CASSLDFSPDTGELFF | TGTGCCAGCAGCTTAGATTTTAGTCCGGACACCGGGGAGCTGTTTTTT
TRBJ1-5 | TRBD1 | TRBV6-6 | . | CASSSSGTGENQPQHF | TGTGCCAGCAGTAGTTCCGGGACAGGGGAAAATCAGCCCCAGCATTTT
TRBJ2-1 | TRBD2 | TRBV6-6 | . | CASSPGGNEQFF | TGTGCCAGCAGCCCCGGGGGGAATGAGCAGTTCTTC
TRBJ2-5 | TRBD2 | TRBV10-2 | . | CASSESSTSGSETQYF | TGCGCCAGCAGTGAGTCATCGACTAGCGGGAGCGAGACCCAGTACTTC
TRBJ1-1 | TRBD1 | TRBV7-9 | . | CASTLTGQGGTEAFF | TGTGCCAGCACCCTAACCGGACAGGGGGGCACTGAAGCTTTCTTT
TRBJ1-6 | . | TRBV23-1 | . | CASFVHSPLHF | TGCGCCAGCTTCGTTCATTCACCCCTCCACTTT
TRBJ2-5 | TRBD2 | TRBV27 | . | CASSLIYRSGRGQETQYF | TGTGCCAGCAGTTTGATTTATCGGAGCGGGAGAGGGCAAGAGACCCAGTACTTC
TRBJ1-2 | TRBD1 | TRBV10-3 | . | CAISDDRGYGYTF | TGTGCCATCAGTGACGACAGGGGTTATGGCTACACCTTC
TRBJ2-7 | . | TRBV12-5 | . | CASGLAETGKRYF | TGTGCTAGTGGTTTGGCTGAGACCGGGAAACGGTACTTC